What follows is one T cell receptor (beta chain) and its context. Its target is not known. The data stem from a study of T cell repertoires in cytomegalovirus infection. Study findings and constraints: The response measured ex vivo was dominated by TCR beta clonotypes (HLA-C-restricted and CMV-specific).

The germline V gene encodes CDR1 SGHVS and CDR2 FQNEAQ. V dropped 2 bases and J dropped 3 bases, with 16 bases sitting between them. CDR3 length: 17 residues. MiXCR was run by TCRdb on the reads, yielding one entry per CDR3 protein. The table includes roughly 990,000 distinct CDR3 sequences, roughly a third detected once. This specimen was cultured CD8+ T cells from PBMCs, taken from culture after CMV antigen stimulation. This chain uses TRBV7-8 with TRBJ2-2, with D maybe TRBD2 (6 bases). This TCR was recovered from a human donor in good health (CMV status not recorded). Some clones in this sample may be carry-over from other donors' samples. CDR3 DNA: TGTGCCAGCAGCTTATCTCCGGGAGAGGGTCACACCGGGGAGCTGTTTTTT. Protein product: CASSLSPGEGHTGELFF.